This T cell receptor beta chain emerged from a study of T cells in tuberculosis. Study results and limitations: Active tuberculosis alpha repertoires lay closer to GMM-specific TCRs than controls'.

Assay used: immunoSEQ multiplex PCR; TCRdb lists only in-frame clones, some missing. Here the sample spans 30,000 to 35,000 clones, 92% being singletons. Concerning this clone itself: The antigen is not known.

Germline-derived CDR1 and CDR2 are SQVTM and ANQGSEA. The CDR3 has 14 residues. V was pared by 5 bases and J by 6 bases, with 8 bases of the junction left unmatched. Sequencing was done on a sample of PBMCs. The chain couples TRBV29-1 to TRBJ2-3; 10 bases are shared with TRBD2. The receptor was isolated from a donor aged 5 to 30 with latent tuberculosis or without tuberculosis infection. Some clones in this sample may be carry-over from other donors' samples. The CDR3 spells CSVYLAGESDTQYF. The CDR3 DNA follows: TGCAGCGTTTATCTAGCGGGAGAGAGCGATACGCAGTATTTT.